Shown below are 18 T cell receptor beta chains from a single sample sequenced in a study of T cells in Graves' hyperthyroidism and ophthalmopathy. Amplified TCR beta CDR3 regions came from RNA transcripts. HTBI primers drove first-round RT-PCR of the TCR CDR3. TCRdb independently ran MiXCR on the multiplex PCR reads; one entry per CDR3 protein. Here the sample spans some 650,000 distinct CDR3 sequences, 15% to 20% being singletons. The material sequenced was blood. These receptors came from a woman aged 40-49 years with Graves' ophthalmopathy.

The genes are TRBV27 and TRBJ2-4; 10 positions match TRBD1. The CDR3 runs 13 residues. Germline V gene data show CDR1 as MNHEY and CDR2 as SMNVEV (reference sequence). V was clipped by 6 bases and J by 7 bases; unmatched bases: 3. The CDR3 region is CASRGQGRNIQYF. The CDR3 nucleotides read TGTGCCAGCAGGGGACAGGGGAGGAACATTCAGTACTTC.

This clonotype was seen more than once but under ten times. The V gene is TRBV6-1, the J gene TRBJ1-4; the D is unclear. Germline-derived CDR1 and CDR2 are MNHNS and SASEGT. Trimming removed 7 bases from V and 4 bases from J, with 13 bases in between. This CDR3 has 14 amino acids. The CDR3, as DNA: TGTGCCAGCACCACGGGCAGGCGTAATGAAAAACTGTTTTTT. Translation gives CASTTGRRNEKLFF.

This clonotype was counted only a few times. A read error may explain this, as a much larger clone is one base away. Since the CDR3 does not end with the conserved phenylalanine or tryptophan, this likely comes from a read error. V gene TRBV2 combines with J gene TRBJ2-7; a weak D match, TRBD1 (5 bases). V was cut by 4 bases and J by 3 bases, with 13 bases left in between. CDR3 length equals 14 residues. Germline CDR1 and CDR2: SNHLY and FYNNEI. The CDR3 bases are TGTGCCAGCAGTGGTTCGGACAATTTCTACGAGCAGTACCTC. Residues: CASSGSDNFYEQYL.

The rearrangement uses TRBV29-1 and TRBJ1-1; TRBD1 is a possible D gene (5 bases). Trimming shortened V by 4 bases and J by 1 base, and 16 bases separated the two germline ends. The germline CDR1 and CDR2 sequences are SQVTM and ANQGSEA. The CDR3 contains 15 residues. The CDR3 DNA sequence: TGCAGCGTTGCCTGGGGAGGACAAACGAACACTGAAGCTTTCTTT. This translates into CSVAWGGQTNTEAFF.

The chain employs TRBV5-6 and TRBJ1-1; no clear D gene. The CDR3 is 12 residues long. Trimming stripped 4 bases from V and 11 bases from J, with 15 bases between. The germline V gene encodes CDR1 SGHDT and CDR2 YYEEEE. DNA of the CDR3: TGTGCCAGCAGCCCGTCAGAGGGTCGGGCTTTCTTT. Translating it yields CASSPSEGRAFF.

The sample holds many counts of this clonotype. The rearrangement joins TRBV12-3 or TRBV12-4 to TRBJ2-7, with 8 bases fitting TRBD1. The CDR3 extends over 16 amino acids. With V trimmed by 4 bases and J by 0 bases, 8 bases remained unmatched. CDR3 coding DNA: TGTGCCAGCAGTTCTCTGGACAGGGAGGTCTCCTACGAGCAGTACTTC. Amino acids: CASSSLDREVSYEQYF.

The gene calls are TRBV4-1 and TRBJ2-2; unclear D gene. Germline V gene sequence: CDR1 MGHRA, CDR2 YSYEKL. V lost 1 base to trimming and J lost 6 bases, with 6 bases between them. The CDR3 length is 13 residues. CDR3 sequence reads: CASSQVGSGELFF. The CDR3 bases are TGCGCCAGCAGCCAAGTGGGGTCCGGGGAGCTGTTTTTT.

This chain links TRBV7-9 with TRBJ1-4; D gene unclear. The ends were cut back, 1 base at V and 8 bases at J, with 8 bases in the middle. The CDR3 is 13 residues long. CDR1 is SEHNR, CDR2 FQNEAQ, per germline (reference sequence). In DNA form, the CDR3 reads TGTGCCAGCAGCTTAGAGGTTCGGGAAAAACTGTTTTTT. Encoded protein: CASSLEVREKLFF.

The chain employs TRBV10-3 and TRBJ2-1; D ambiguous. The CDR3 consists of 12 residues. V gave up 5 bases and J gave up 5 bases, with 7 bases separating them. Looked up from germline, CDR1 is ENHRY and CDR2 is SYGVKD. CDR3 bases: TGTGCCATCAGTACGGCTAACAATGAGCAGTTCTTC. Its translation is CAISTANNEQFF.

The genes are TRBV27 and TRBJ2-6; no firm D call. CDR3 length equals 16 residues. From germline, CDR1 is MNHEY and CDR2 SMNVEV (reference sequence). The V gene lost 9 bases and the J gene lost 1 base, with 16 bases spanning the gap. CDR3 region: CASMIFPSSGANVLTF. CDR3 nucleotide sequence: TGTGCCAGTATGATTTTTCCATCATCTGGGGCCAACGTCCTGACTTTC.

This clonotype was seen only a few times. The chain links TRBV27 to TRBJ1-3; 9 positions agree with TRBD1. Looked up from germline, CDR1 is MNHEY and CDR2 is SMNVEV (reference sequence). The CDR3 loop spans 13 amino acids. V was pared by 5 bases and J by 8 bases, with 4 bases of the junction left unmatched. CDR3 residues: CASSLDRGDTIYF. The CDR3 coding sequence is TGTGCCAGCAGTCTGGACAGGGGAGACACCATATATTTT.

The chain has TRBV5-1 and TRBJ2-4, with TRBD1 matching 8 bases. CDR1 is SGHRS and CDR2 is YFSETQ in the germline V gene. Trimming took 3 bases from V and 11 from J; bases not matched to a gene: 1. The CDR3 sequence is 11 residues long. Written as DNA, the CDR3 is TGCGCCAGCAGCTCACAGGGGGTTCAGTACTTC. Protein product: CASSSQGVQYF.

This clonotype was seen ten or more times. The CDR3, as DNA: TGTGCCAGCAGCTTAGGCCGGGCCAATGAGCAGTTCTTC. It is translated as CASSLGRANEQFF. The chain links TRBV7-3 to TRBJ2-1; D is unclear. There are 13 residues in the CDR3. The V gene's germline CDR1 is SGHTA and CDR2 FQGTGA. V shed 2 bases and J shed 6 bases, with 8 bases lying between them.

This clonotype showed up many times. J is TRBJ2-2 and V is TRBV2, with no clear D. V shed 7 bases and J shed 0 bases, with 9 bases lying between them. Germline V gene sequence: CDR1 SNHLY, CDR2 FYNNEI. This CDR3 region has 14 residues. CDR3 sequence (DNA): TGTGCCAGCAATGCAGAAGCGAACACCGGGGAGCTGTTTTTT. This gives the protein CASNAEANTGELFF.

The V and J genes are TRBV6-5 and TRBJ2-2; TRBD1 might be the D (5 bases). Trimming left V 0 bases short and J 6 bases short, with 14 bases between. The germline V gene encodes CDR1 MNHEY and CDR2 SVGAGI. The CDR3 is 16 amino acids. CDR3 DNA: TGTGCCAGCAGTTACTCAGCAGGGTCTTTGGCCGGGGAGCTGTTTTTT. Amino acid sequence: CASSYSAGSLAGELFF.

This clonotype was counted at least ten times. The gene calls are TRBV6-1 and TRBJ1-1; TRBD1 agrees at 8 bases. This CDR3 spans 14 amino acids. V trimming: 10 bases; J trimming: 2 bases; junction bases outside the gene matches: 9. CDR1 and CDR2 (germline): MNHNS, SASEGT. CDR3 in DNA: TGTGCCACCTCGACAGGGGAGGAAAACACTGAAGCTTTCTTT. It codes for CATSTGEENTEAFF.

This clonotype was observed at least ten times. This CDR3 is CASSFLQGRGGYTF. DNA of the CDR3: TGTGCCAGCAGTTTCCTCCAGGGTAGGGGCGGCTACACCTTC. The J gene is TRBJ1-2, the V gene TRBV27, with D possibly TRBD1 on 5 matching bases. The germline gives CDR1 MNHEY, CDR2 SMNVEV (reference sequence). Trimming left V 3 bases short and J 8 bases short, with 16 bases between. This CDR3 spans 14 amino acids.

DNA of the CDR3: TGCAGTGCTAGAGGGCGGGGGGCAACATGGGACAATGAGCAGTTCTTC. Its protein product is CSARGRGATWDNEQFF. V and J are TRBV20-1 and TRBJ2-1, with 8 positions matching TRBD2. Germline trimming cut 1 base from V and 5 bases from J; bases unmatched to any gene: 10. Germline V gives CDR1 DFQATT, CDR2 SNEGSKA (reference sequence). The CDR3 has 16 amino acids.